This record looks at one T cell receptor beta chain sequence and its context. The entry originates in a study of Graves' ophthalmopathy and Graves' hyperthyroidism. This CDR3 contains 14 residues. Germline V lookup: CDR1 SEHNR, CDR2 FQNEAQ (reference sequence). The J segment lost 13 bases and the V segment lost 5 bases, leaving 9 bases of the junction unmatched. As the template, RNA transcripts were used to amplify TCR beta CDR3 regions. Amplification began with first-round RT-PCR using HTBI primers, then second-round multiplex PCR was performed. TCRdb reprocessed the multiplex PCR reads via MiXCR and lists one record per CDR3 protein. The table records over a million distinct CDR3 sequences, about 40% of them present only once.

This sequence joins TRBV7-9 and TRBJ1-6, with TRBD1 identical over 9 bases. The sample consisted of peripheral blood or thyroid tissue (not recorded which). The source is an adult man with Graves' hyperthyroidism. CDR3 bases: TGTGCCAGCAGCACCCGACAGGGGGGTCAGCCCCTCCACTTT. Encoded protein: CASSTRQGGQPLHF.